These T cell receptor beta chains were read from a single sample in a study of immune evolution from preneoplasia to lung adenocarcinoma. Profiled with immunoSEQ multiplex PCR; TCRdb holds only in-frame clones, not every one. In the table there are more than 3,500 clones, 80% of which are singletons. The sample was FFPE lung adenocarcinoma in situ tissue. The receptor set was obtained from a person aged 70 to 85 with lung adenocarcinoma. The CDR3 runs from the conserved cysteine through the conserved F or W. Fields, in order: D gene, CDR3 length, clone size, J gene, V gene, CDR3 DNA, CDR3 protein. A D gene is named only where the DNA matches it firmly. Part of the rows lack a size; the others show once, few, many or a class for expanded clones.

>TRBD1|13|-|TRBJ1-1|TRBV6-1
TGTGCCAGCAGTGTTACCCGACAGGGTGTTACTTTCTTT
CASSVTRQGVTFF
>-|14|-|TRBJ2-7|TRBV19
TGTGCCAGTAGTCTCCGGGTTAGGGCCTACGAGCAGTACTTC
CASSLRVRAYEQYF
>-|15|-|TRBJ1-1|TRBV5-5
TGTGCCAGCAGCAAGGACAGTGGTGGAGGGACTGAAGCTTTCTTT
CASSKDSGGGTEAFF
>-|15|-|TRBJ2-2|TRBV30
TGTGCCTGGAGTGTAGGGGGGCCGGACACCGGGGAGCTGTTTTTT
CAWSVGGPDTGELFF
>-|12|-|TRBJ2-5|TRBV2
TGTGCCGCTATGAGGGCGGGAGAGACCCAGTACTTC
CAAMRAGETQYF
>-|12|-|TRBJ2-7|TRBV7-2
TGTGCCAGCAGCACTTGGGGAAGCGAGCAGTACTTC
CASSTWGSEQYF
>TRBD1|15|-|TRBJ1-5|TRBV5-8
TGTGCCAGCAGCTTGTACAGGGGTGAAGATCAGCCCCAGCATTTT
CASSLYRGEDQPQHF
>-|15|-|TRBJ1-5|TRBV15
TGTGCCACCAGCACCCTGAGGGCCGCAAATCAGCCCCAGCATTTT
CATSTLRAANQPQHF
>-|16|few|TRBJ1-2|TRBV5-1
TGCGCCAGCAGCCCGGACGGGACCACGGCGGGCTATGGCTACACCTTC
CASSPDGTTAGYGYTF
>TRBD1|15|-|TRBJ2-1|TRBV7-8
TGTGCCAGCAGCGCCAGGGACAGATATTACAATGAGCAGTTCTTC
CASSARDRYYNEQFF
>TRBD2|13|once|TRBJ2-7|TRBV5-1
TGCGCCAGCAGGGGACTAGAGGTGGGCGAGCAGTACTTC
CASRGLEVGEQYF
>TRBD1|15|-|TRBJ2-1|TRBV2
TGTGCCAGCACCCCCCGGACAGGGGGCTACAATGAGCAGTTCTTC
CASTPRTGGYNEQFF
>-|13|-|TRBJ2-2|TRBV9
TGTGCCAGCAGCGTACGTCCCACCGGGGAGCTGTTTTTT
CASSVRPTGELFF
>TRBD1|17|-|TRBJ2-4|TRBV4-2
TGTGCCAGCAGCCCGACACAGGGGGCAAAGGGCAAAAACATTCAGTACTTC
CASSPTQGAKGKNIQYF
>TRBD2|14|once|TRBJ2-1|TRBV10-1
TGCGCCAGCAGTGACAGCGGGGCTCTCAATGAGCAGTTCTTC
CASSDSGALNEQFF
>-|16|-|TRBJ2-5|TRBV4-1
TGCGCCAGCAGCCAAGGGAACCGCCCAGGTTACGAGACCCAGTACTTC
CASSQGNRPGYETQYF
>-|16|once|TRBJ1-4|TRBV7-9
TGTGCCAGCAGCGCTGGCGGAGAGGAACTTAATGAAAAACTGTTTTTT
CASSAGGEELNEKLFF
>TRBD1|15|-|TRBJ2-3|TRBV19
TGTGCCAGTAGTATAGGTGACAGGGTCACAGATACGCAGTATTTT
CASSIGDRVTDTQYF
>TRBD1|14|-|TRBJ2-3|TRBV7-8
TGTGCCAGCAGCTTAGGACAGGGGGCGCCTACGCAGTATTTT
CASSLGQGAPTQYF
>-|16|-|TRBJ2-7|TRBV6-6
TGTGCCAGCAGTTGGTCCAGTGGGGGGCAGGGTGGCGAGCAGTACTTC
CASSWSSGGQGGEQYF
>-|12|-|TRBJ1-1|TRBV7-9
TGTGCCAGCAGCCGGAGGAACACTGAAGCTTTCTTT
CASSRRNTEAFF
>TRBD2|16|-|TRBJ2-3|TRBV29-1
TGCAGCGCCCGGCGGGGACTAGCGGTAACCACAGATACGCAGTATTTT
CSARRGLAVTTDTQYF
>-|15|-|TRBJ1-1|TRBV15
TGTGCCACCAGCAGGGCTGGATTGGGTAAGACTGAAGCTTTCTTT
CATSRAGLGKTEAFF
>TRBD1|20|-|TRBJ2-5|TRBV27
TGTGCCAGCAGTGCGAGTGTAACAGGGGCCGCCATCCACTACCAAGAGACCCAGTACTTC
CASSASVTGAAIHYQETQYF
>TRBD2|13|-|TRBJ2-7|TRBV6-6
TGTGCCAGCACCAAACTGGCGGGGGGCGAGCAGTACTTC
CASTKLAGGEQYF
>TRBD2|15|once|TRBJ2-3|TRBV28
TGTGCCAGCAGTACCCTAGCGGGGAGCACAGATACGCAGTATTTT
CASSTLAGSTDTQYF
>-|13|-|TRBJ1-2|TRBV5-1
TGCGCCAGCAGCCCCCTCGACAAGCCTGGCTACACCTTC
CASSPLDKPGYTF
>TRBD2|16|-|TRBJ2-1|TRBV11-2
TGTGCCAGCAGCTTAGATCTATGGGCTAGCGGGAATGAGCAGTTCTTC
CASSLDLWASGNEQFF